The sample holds one count of the clone carrying this T cell receptor beta chain. The data are from a study of blood T cells in healthy people across ages. V gave up 3 bases and J gave up 1 base, with 13 bases separating them. Germline CDR1 is SGDLS and CDR2 is YYNGEE. This CDR3 has 16 amino acids. Using a J-beta primer mix together with a sample-barcoded 5' primer, a second PCR was run for 7 to 11 cycles. TCRdb called the 5' RACE reads again in MiXCR, with one record for every CDR3 protein. The repertoire includes about 1.8 million distinct CDR3 sequences, roughly 49% of them detected once, and 2% to 2.5% sits in the top ten. Healthy Caucasian individuals from Russia aged about 6 to 95 were enrolled as donors.

The sequenced sample consisted of blood. The V and J genes are TRBV9 and TRBJ2-2, with D hard to call. The sequence derives from a woman aged 40 to 50 in good health. The DNA of the CDR3 is TGTGCCAGCAGCGCCGGATTTGGCTTGAACACCGGGGAGCTGTTTTTT. Its translation is CASSAGFGLNTGELFF.